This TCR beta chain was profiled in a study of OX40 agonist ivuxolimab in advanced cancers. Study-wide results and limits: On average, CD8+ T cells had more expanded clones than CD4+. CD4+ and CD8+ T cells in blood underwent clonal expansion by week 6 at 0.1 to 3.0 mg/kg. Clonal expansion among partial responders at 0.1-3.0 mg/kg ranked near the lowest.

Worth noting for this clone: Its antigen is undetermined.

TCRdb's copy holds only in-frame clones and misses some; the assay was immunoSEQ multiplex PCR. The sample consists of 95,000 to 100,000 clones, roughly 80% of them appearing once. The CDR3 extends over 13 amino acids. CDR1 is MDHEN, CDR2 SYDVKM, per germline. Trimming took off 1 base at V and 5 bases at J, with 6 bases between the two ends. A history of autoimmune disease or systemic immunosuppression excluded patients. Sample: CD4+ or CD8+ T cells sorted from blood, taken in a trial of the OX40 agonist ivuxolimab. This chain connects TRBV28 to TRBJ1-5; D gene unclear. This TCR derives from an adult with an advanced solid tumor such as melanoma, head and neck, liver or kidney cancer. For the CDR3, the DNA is TGTGCCAGCAGTTTATCCGGATATCAGCCCCAGCATTTT. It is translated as CASSLSGYQPQHF. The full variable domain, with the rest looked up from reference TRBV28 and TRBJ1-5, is DVKVTQSSRYLVKRTGEKVFLECVQDMDHENMFWYRQDPGLGLRLIYFSYDVKMKEKGDIPEGYSVSREKKERFSLILESASTNQTSMYLCASSLSGYQPQHFGDGTRLSIL.